This TCR beta chain was retrieved from a study of OX40 agonist ivuxolimab in advanced cancers. About the research overall: Patients in the trial were receiving intravenous ivuxolimab every 2 weeks, at doses of 0.01 to 10 mg/kg.

Clones were sequenced by immunoSEQ multiplex PCR, and TCRdb holds only the in-frame ones, with some missing. This sample yields 80,000 to 100,000 clones, of which roughly 90% are seen a single time; just under 0.8% belongs to the top ten. This CDR3 has 14 amino acids. V gave up 6 bases and J gave up 2 bases, with 11 bases separating them. Germline lookup yields CDR1 MNHEY and CDR2 SVGAGI. This receptor was taken from an adult with an advanced solid tumor such as melanoma, head and neck, liver or kidney cancer. The V call is TRBV6-5, the J call TRBJ1-5, with D unclear. Material: CD4+ or CD8+ T cells sorted from blood, obtained in a trial of the OX40 agonist ivuxolimab. In DNA form, the CDR3 reads TGTGCCAGCAGACCCGGTGGGGGCAATCAGCCCCAGCATTTT. It encodes CASRPGGGNQPQHF.